The text below deals with one TCR beta chain. Data came from immunoSEQ multiplex PCR; TCRdb stores just in-frame clones and leaves some out. The sample has approximately 44,000 clones, 65% to 85% seen once. This sample is drawn from a study of OX40 agonist ivuxolimab in advanced cancers. In germline, CDR1 is GTSNPN, CDR2 SVGIG (reference sequence). After removal of 2 bases from V and 4 bases from J, the junction contained 6 bases not matched to a gene. The CDR3 contains 15 residues. Here the sequenced sample was CD4+ or CD8+ T cells sorted from blood, taken in a trial of the OX40 agonist ivuxolimab. V usage is TRBV30 and J usage is TRBJ2-1; TRBD2 agrees at 9 bases. This TCR came from an adult with an advanced solid tumor such as melanoma, head and neck, liver or kidney cancer. The CDR3 reads CAWSPGTSLYNEQFF. In DNA form, the CDR3 reads TGTGCCTGGAGTCCCGGGACTAGCCTATACAATGAGCAGTTCTTC. The whole variable domain, filled in from reference TRBV30 and TRBJ2-1, reads SQTIHQWPATLVQPVGSPLSLECTVEGTSNPNLYWYRQAAGRGLQLLFYSVGIGQISSEVPQNLSASRPQDRQFILSSKKLLLSDSGFYLCAWSPGTSLYNEQFFGPGTRLTVL.